The 9 T cell receptor beta chains listed next were all sequenced from one sample in a study of CD8 T cells in ankylosing spondylitis. MiXCR, applied by TCRdb to the 5' RACE reads, yields one record per CDR3 protein. The sample has 220,000 or so distinct CDR3 sequences; roughly a tenth are singletons. Sequences were obtained from blood, either unsorted or a sorted T cell fraction (not recorded which). The receptor set was obtained from a male donor with ankylosing spondylitis or in good health (not recorded which).

Many counts were recorded for this clonotype. The chain is built from TRBV10-3 and TRBJ1-5; weak D call: TRBD1 (5 bases). The ends were cut back, 3 bases at V and 2 bases at J, with 8 bases in the middle. Germline V gene sequence: CDR1 ENHRY, CDR2 SYGVKD. CDR3 length: 14 amino acids. CDR3 DNA: TGTGCCATCAGTGAAGGGGAACGCAATCAGCCCCAGCATTTT. It translates to CAISEGERNQPQHF.

Only a few counts were recorded for this clonotype. The chain employs TRBV5-1 and TRBJ2-3; D is possibly TRBD1 or TRBD2 (5 bases each). Germline V gene data show CDR1 as SGHRS and CDR2 as YFSETQ. Deletions cut 4 bases from V and 4 bases from J, with 19 bases between. The CDR3 consists of 16 residues. The CDR3 loop is CASSRRAGTLPDTQYF. The CDR3 nucleotides read TGCGCCAGCAGCCGCAGGGCCGGGACCCTACCAGATACGCAGTATTTT.

This clonotype was detected ten times or more. The genes are TRBV5-6 and TRBJ2-5; D remains ambiguous. Germline CDR1 and CDR2: SGHDT and YYEEEE. The V gene lost 1 base and the J gene lost 5 bases, with 9 bases spanning the gap. The CDR3 extends over 13 amino acids. The CDR3 DNA is TGTGCCAGCAGCTTGTTCCCCGGGGAGACCCAGTACTTC. Translated: CASSLFPGETQYF. Complete variable domain (other parts from reference TRBV5-6 and TRBJ2-5): DAGVTQSPTHLIKTRGQQVTLRCSPKSGHDTVSWYQQALGQGPQFIFQYYEEEERQRGNFPDRFSGHQFPNYSSELNVNALLLGDSALYLCASSLFPGETQYFGPGTRLLVL.

This clonotype was detected many times. This chain links TRBV5-6 with TRBJ2-1, with a tentative D call TRBD1 (5 bases). In germline, CDR1 is SGHDT, CDR2 YYEEEE. The V end lost 3 bases, the J end lost 0 bases, and 7 bases lay between the germline ends. The CDR3 length is 14 residues. CDR3 bases: TGTGCCAGCAGCTACGACAGCTCCTACAATGAGCAGTTCTTC. Protein sequence: CASSYDSSYNEQFF.

In this sample, this clonotype turned up a few times. V and J are TRBV11-2 and TRBJ2-3, with 11 bases fitting TRBD2. Germline lookup yields CDR1 SGHAT and CDR2 FQNNGV. The CDR3 spans 18 residues. V lost 5 bases and J lost 4; bases outside the gene matches: 14. CDR3 loop: CASSPRGVAGGPADTQYF. The CDR3 DNA sequence: TGTGCCAGCAGCCCCCGGGGGGTAGCGGGGGGGCCCGCAGATACGCAGTATTTT.

This clonotype was counted ten times or more. The J gene is TRBJ1-6, the V gene TRBV7-9, with 11 bases identical to TRBD1. This CDR3 is built from 15 residues. The J segment lost 9 bases and the V segment lost 7 bases, leaving 8 bases of the junction unmatched. The V gene's germline CDR1 is SEHNR and CDR2 FQNEAQ (reference sequence). DNA of the CDR3: TGTGCCAGCAACCGTGGACAGGGGGCGAGTTCACCCCTCCACTTT. It is translated as CASNRGQGASSPLHF.

This clonotype was observed many times. The chain uses TRBV24-1 and TRBJ2-1; D might be TRBD1 (6 bases). V lost 3 bases to trimming and J lost 5 bases, with 13 bases between them. The CDR3 contains 15 residues. The V gene's germline CDR1 is KGHDR and CDR2 SFDVKD. The CDR3 DNA reads TGTGCCACCAGTGATCAAGGGGACACAGACAATGAGCAGTTCTTC. This sequence encodes CATSDQGDTDNEQFF.

This clonotype was found a few times. V is TRBV28 and J is TRBJ2-7; the D gene is possibly TRBD2 (6 bases). Trimming removed 2 bases from V and 6 bases from J, with 8 bases in between. Germline loops: CDR1 MDHEN, CDR2 SYDVKM. The CDR3 consists of 12 residues. The CDR3 loop reads CASSLRRGEQYF. CDR3 in DNA: TGTGCCAGCAGTTTAAGGAGGGGCGAGCAGTACTTC.

This clonotype was found many times. The rearrangement uses TRBV20-1 and TRBJ1-3; TRBD1 might be the D (5 bases). The germline V gene encodes CDR1 DFQATT and CDR2 SNEGSKA (reference sequence). Trimming took off 5 bases at V and 4 bases at J, with 15 bases between the two ends. The CDR3 is made up of 14 amino acids. The CDR3 DNA sequence: TGCAGTGCTGTTCTCGGGGCCGGCGGAAACACCATATATTTT. This gives the protein CSAVLGAGGNTIYF.